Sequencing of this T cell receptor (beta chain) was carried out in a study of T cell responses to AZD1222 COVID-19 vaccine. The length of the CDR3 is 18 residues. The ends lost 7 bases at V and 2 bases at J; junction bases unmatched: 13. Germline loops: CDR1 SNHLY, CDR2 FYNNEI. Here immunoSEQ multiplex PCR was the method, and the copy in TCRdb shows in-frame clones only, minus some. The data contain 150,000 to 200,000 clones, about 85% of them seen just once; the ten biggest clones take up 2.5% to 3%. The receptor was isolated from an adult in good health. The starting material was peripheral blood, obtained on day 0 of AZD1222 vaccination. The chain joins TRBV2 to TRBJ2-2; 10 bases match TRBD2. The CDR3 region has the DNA TGTGCCAGCACCAGGTCGAGGACTAGCGGTATCAACACCGGGGAGCTGTTTTTT. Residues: CASTRSRTSGINTGELFF.